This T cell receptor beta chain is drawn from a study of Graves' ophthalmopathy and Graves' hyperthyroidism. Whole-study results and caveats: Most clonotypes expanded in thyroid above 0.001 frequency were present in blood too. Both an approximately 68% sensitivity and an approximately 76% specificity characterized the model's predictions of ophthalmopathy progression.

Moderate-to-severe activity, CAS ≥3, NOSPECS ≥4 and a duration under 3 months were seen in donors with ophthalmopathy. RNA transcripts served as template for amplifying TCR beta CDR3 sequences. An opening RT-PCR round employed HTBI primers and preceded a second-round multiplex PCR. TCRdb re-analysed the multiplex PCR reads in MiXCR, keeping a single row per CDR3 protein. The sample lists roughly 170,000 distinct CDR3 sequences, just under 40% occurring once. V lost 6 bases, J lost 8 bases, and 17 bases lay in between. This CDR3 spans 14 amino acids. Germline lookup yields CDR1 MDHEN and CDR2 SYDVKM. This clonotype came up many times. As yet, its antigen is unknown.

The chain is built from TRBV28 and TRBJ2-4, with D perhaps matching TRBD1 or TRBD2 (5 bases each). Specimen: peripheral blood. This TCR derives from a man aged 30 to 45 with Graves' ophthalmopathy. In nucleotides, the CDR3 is TGTGCCAGCAGCCGCCCCGTAAGGGGACACATTCAGTACTTC. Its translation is CASSRPVRGHIQYF.